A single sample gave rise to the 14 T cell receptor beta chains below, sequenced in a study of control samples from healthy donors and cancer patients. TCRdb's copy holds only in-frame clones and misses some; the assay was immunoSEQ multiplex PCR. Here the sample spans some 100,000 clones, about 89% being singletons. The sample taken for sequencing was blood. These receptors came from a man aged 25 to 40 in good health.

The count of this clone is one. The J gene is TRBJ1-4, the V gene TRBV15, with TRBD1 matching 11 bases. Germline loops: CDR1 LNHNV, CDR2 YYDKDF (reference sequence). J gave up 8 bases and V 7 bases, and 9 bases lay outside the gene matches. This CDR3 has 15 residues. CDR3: CATTEGQGESEKLFF. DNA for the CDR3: TGTGCCACCACCGAGGGACAGGGGGAAAGCGAAAAACTGTTTTTT.

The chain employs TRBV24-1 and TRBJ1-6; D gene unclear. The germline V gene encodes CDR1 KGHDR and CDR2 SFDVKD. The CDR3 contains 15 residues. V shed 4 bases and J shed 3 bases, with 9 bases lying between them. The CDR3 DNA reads TGTGCCACCAGTGACTCGACTAACTATAATTCACCCCTCCACTTT. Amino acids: CATSDSTNYNSPLHF.

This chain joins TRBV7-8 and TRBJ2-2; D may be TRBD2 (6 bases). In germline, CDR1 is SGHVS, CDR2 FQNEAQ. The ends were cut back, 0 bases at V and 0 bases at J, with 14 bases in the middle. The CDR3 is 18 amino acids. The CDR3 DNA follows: TGTGCCAGCAGCTTAGCTAAGGCGGGACGCACGAACACCGGGGAGCTGTTTTTT. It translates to CASSLAKAGRTNTGELFF. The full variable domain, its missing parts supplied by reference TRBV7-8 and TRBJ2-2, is GAGVSQSPRYKVAKRGQDVALRCDPISGHVSLFWYQQALGQGPEFLTYFQNEAQLDKSGLPSDRFFAERPEGSVSTLKIQRTQQEDSAVYLCASSLAKAGRTNTGELFFGEGSRLTVL.

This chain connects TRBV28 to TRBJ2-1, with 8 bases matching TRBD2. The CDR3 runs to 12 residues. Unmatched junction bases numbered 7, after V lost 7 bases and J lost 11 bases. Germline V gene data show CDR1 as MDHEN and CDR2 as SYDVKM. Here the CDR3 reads CASTGGGSQQFF. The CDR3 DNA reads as TGTGCCAGCACGGGGGGGGGATCGCAGCAGTTCTTC.

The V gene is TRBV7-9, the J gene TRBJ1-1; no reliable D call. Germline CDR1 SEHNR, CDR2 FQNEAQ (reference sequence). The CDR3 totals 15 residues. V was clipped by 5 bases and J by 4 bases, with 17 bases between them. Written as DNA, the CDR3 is TGTGCCAGCAGCCCTTCGACGACGGTTACCACTGAAGCTTTCTTT. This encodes CASSPSTTVTTEAFF.

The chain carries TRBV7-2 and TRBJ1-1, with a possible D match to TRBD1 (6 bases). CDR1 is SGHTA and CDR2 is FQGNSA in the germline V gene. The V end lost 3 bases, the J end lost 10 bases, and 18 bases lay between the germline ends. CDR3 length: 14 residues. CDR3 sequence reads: CASSFRQEAGRAFF. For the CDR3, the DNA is TGTGCCAGCAGCTTCCGACAGGAGGCGGGGAGAGCTTTCTTT. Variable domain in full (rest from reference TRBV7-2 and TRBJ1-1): GAGVSQSPSNKVTEKGKDVELRCDPISGHTALYWYRQSLGQGLEFLIYFQGNSAPDKSGLPSDRFSAERTGGSVSTLTIQRTQQEDSAVYLCASSFRQEAGRAFFGQGTRLTVV.

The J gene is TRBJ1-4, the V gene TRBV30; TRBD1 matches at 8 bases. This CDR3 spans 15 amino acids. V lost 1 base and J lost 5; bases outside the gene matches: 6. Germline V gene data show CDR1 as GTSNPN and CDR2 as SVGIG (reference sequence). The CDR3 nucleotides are TGTGCCTGGAGTGAGGGGAACAGGGGGAATGAAAAACTGTTTTTT. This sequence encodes CAWSEGNRGNEKLFF.

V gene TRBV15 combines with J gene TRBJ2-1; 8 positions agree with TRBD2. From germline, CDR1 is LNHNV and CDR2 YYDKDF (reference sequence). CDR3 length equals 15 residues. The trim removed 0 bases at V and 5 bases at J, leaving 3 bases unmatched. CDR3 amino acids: CATSRDAGGNNEQFF. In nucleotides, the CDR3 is TGTGCCACCAGCAGAGACGCGGGAGGAAACAATGAGCAGTTCTTC.

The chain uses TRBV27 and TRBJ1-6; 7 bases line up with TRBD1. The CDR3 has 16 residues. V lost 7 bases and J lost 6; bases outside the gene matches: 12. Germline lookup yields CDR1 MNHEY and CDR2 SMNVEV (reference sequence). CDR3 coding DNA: TGTGCCAGCAAAAAACAGGGGCAGGGGCGTAATTCACCCCTCCACTTT. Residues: CASKKQGQGRNSPLHF.

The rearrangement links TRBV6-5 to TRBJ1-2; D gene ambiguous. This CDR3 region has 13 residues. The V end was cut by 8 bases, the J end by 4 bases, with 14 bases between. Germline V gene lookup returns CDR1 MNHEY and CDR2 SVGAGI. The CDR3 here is CASRRVLGYGYTF. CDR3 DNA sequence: TGTGCCAGCCGTCGGGTCCTTGGCTATGGCTACACCTTC.

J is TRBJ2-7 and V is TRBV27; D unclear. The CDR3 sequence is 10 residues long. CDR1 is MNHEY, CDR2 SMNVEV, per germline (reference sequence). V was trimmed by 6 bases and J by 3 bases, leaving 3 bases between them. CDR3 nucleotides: TGTGCCAGCAGCCGCTACGAGCAGTACTTC. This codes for CASSRYEQYF.

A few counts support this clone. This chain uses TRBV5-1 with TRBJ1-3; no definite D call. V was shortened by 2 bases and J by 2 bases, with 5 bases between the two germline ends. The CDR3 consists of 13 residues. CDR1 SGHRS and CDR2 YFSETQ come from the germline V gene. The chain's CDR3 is CASSLQTGNTIYF. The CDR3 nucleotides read TGCGCCAGCAGCTTACAGACTGGAAACACCATATATTTT.

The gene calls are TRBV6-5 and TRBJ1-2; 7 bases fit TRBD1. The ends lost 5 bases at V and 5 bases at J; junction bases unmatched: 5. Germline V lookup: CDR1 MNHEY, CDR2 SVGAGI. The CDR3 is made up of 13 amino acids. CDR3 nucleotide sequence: TGTGCCAGCAGTCCACAGGGGATGTATGGCTACACCTTC. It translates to CASSPQGMYGYTF.

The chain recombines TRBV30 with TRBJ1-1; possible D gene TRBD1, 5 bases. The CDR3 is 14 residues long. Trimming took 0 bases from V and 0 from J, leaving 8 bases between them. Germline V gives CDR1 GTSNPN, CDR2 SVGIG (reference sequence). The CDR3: CAWSVGTLNTEAFF. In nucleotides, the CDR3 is TGTGCCTGGAGTGTAGGGACCTTGAACACTGAAGCTTTCTTT.